This entry concerns a single T cell receptor beta chain. This sample is drawn from a study of regulatory T cells in long-lasting Graves disease. About the research overall: Prior antithyroid drug treatment in newly diagnosed Graves' patients lasted under 3 months.

As for time point: newly diagnosed GD, antithyroid drugs for less than 3 months. Generation of the TCR library employed RNA extracted from PBMCs. Libraries of TCR beta came from iRepertoire HTBI primers plus Arm-PCR of CDR3 regions. MiXCR, run by TCRdb on the multiplex PCR reads, gives a single entry per CDR3 protein. The repertoire includes around 360,000 distinct CDR3 sequences, around 15% of them detected once, and over 20% sits in the top ten. V was pared by 5 bases and J by 5 bases, with 10 bases between. There are 11 residues in the CDR3. Germline CDR1 DFQATT, CDR2 SNEGSKA (reference sequence). The same specimen was also included in a second study, on T cells in Graves' hyperthyroidism and ophthalmopathy. This second study says: Hyperthyroidism of Graves' type that showed no ophthalmopathy progression within 18 months was stable. The HTBI primer set served for first-round RT-PCR of the TCR CDR3.

The V call is TRBV20-1, the J call TRBJ2-7, with D perhaps matching TRBD2 (7 bases). The origin of this receptor is a woman aged 18 to 35 with Graves disease. The sequenced sample was peripheral blood mononuclear cells (PBMCs), obtained at new diagnosis, from a patient treated with antithyroid drugs. CDR3 protein: CSAPGGDEQYF. DNA for the CDR3: TGCAGTGCTCCGGGGGGCGACGAGCAGTACTTC.